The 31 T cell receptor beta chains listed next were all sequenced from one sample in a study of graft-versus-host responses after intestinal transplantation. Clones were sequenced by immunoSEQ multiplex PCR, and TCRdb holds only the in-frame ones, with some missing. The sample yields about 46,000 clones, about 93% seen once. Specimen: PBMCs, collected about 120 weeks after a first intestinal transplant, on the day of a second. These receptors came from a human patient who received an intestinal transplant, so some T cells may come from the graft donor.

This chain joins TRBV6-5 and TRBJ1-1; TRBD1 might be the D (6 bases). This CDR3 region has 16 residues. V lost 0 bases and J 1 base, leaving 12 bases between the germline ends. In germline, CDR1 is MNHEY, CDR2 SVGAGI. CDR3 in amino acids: CASSYSGTSSNTEAFF. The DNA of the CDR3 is TGTGCCAGCAGTTACTCGGGGACAAGTTCGAACACTGAAGCTTTCTTT.

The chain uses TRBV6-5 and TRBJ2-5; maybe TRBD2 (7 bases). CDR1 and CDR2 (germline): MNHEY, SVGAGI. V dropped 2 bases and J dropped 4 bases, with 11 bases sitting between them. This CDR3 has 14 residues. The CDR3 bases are TGTGCCAGCAGTTACGGGAGGGGGGGAGAGACCCAGTACTTC. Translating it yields CASSYGRGGETQYF.

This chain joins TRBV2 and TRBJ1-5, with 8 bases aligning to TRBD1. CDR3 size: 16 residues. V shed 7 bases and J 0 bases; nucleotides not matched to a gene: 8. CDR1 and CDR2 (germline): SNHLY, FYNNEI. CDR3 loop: CASKGDRGLSNQPQHF. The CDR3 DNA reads TGTGCCAGCAAGGGAGACAGGGGACTTAGCAATCAGCCCCAGCATTTT.

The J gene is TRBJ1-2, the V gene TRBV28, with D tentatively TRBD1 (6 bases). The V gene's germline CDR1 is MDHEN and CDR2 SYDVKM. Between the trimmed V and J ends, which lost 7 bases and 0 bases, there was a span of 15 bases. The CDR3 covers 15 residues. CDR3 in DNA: TGTGCCAGCACCCTAGGACAGAGAGCTAACTATGGCTACACCTTC. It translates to CASTLGQRANYGYTF.

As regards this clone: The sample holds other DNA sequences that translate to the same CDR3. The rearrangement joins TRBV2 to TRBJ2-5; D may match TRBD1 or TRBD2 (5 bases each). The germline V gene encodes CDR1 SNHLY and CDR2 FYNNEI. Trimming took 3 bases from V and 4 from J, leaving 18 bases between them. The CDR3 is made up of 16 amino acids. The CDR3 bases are TGTGCCAGCAGTGAGGGGGTGGGCAAAAAGGGAGAGACCCAGTACTTC. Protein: CASSEGVGKKGETQYF.

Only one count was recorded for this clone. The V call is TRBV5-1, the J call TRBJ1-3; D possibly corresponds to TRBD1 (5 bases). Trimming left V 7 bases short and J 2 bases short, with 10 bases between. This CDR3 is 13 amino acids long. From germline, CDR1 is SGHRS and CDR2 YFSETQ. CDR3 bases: TGCGCCAGCCGGGACGCCCCTGGAAACACCATATATTTT. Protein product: CASRDAPGNTIYF.

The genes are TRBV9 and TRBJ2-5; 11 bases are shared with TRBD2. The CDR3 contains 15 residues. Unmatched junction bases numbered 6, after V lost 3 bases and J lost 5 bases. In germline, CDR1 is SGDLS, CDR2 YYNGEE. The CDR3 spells CASSGGGTSGETQYF. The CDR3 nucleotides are TGTGCCAGCAGCGGGGGAGGGACTAGCGGCGAGACCCAGTACTTC. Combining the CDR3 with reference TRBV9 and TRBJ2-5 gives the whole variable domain DSGVTQTPKHLITATGQRVTLRCSPRSGDLSVYWYQQSLDQGLQFLIQYYNGEERAKGNILERFSAQQFPDLHSELNLSSLELGDSALYFCASSGGGTSGETQYFGPGTRLLVL.

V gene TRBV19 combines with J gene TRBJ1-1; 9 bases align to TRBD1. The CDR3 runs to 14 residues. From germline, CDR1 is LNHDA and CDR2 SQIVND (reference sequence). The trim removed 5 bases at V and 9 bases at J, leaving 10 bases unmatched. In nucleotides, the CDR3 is TGTGCCAGTAGTCTCGAGGGACAGGGAGGAAAAGCTTTCTTT. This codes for CASSLEGQGGKAFF.

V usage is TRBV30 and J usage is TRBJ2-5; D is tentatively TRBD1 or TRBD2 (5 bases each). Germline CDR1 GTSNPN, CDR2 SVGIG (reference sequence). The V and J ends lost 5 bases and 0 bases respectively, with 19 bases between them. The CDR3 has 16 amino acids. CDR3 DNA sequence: TGTGCCTGGGGTCCGGGGCCAAACTTAAACCAAGAGACCCAGTACTTC. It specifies CAWGPGPNLNQETQYF. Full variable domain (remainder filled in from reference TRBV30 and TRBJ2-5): SQTIHQWPATLVQPVGSPLSLECTVEGTSNPNLYWYRQAAGRGLQLLFYSVGIGQISSEVPQNLSASRPQDRQFILSSKKLLLSDSGFYLCAWGPGPNLNQETQYFGPGTRLLVL.

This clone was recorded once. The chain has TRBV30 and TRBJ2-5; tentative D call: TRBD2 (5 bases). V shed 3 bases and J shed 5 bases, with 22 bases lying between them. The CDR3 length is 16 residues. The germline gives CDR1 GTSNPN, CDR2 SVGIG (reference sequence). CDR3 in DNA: TGTGCCTGGAGCGACCTACTTAGCGCGAGGGTGGAGACCCAGTACTTC. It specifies CAWSDLLSARVETQYF.

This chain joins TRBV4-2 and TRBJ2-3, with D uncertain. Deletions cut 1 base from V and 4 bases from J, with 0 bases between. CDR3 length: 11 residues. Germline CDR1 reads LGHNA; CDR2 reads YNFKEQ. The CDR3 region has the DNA TGTGCCAGCAGCCAAGCAGATACGCAGTATTTT. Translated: CASSQADTQYF.

Written as DNA, the CDR3 is TGTGCCACCAGGGTCGGCACCGGGGAGCTGTTTTTT. Translated: CATRVGTGELFF. This chain uses TRBV28 with TRBJ2-2, with TRBD1 as a possible D gene (5 bases). Trimming pared 10 bases from V and 4 bases from J, leaving 10 bases between. The germline V gene encodes CDR1 MDHEN and CDR2 SYDVKM. The CDR3 is made up of 12 amino acids.

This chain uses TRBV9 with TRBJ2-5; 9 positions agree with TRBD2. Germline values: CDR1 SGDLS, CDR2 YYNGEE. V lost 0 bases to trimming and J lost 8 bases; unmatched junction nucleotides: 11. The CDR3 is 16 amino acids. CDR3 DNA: TGTGCCAGCAGCGTAGATACGGCGGGAGGGCCACGTACCCAGTACTTC. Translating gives CASSVDTAGGPRTQYF.

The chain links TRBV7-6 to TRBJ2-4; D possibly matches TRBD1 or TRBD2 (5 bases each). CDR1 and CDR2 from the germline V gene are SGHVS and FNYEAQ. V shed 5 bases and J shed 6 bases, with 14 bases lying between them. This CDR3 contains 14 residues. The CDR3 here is CASSLSRDLNIQYF. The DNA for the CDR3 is TGTGCCAGCAGCCTATCCCGGGACCTAAACATTCAGTACTTC.

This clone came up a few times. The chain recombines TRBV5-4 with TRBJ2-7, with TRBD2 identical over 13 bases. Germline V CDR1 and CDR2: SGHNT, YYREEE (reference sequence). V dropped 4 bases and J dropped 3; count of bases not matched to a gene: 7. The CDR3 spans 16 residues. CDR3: CASSPGTSGTDYEQYF. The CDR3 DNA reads TGTGCCAGCAGCCCGGGGACTAGCGGGACAGACTACGAGCAGTACTTC.

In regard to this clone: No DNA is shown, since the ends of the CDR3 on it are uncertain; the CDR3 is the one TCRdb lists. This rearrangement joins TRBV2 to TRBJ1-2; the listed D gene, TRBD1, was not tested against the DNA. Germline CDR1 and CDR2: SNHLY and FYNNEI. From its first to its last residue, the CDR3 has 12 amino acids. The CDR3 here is CASSERVAGGTF.

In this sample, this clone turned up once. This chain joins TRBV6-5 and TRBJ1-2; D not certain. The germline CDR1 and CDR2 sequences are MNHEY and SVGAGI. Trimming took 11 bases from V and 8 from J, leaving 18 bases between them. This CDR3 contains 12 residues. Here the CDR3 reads CASGVRGEGYTF. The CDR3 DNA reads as TGTGCCTCCGGTGTCCGGGGAGAAGGCTACACCTTC.

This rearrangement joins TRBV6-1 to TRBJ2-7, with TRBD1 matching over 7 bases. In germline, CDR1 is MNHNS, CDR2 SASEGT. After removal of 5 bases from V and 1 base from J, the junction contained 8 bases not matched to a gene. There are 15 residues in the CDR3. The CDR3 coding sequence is TGTGCCAGCAGTCTTGCCGGGACAGCTTCCTACGAGCAGTACTTC. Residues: CASSLAGTASYEQYF.

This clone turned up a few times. CDR3 protein: CASSLGGAYSNTEAFF. The CDR3 coding sequence is TGTGCCAGCAGCTTAGGGGGGGCTTATTCGAACACTGAAGCTTTCTTT. The chain carries TRBV7-9 and TRBJ1-1; a possible D gene is TRBD1 (6 bases). The CDR3 length is 16 residues. CDR1 is SEHNR and CDR2 is FQNEAQ in the germline V gene (reference sequence). Trimming took 1 base from V and 1 from J, leaving 13 bases between them.

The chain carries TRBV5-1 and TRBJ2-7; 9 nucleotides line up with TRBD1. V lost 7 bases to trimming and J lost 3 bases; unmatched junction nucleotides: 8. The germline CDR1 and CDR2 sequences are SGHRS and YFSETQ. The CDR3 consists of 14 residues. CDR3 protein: CASAIQGAGYEQYF. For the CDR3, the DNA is TGCGCCAGCGCTATACAGGGGGCAGGCTACGAGCAGTACTTC.

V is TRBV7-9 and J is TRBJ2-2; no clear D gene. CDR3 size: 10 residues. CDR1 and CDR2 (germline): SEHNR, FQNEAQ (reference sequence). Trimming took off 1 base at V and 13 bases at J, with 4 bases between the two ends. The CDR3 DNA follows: TGTGCCAGCAGCTTAGACCGGCTGTTTTTT. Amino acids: CASSLDRLFF.

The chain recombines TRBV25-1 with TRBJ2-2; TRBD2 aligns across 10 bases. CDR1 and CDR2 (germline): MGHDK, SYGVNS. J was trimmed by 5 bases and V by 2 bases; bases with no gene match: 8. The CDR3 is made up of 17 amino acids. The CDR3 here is CASSEPSGRSGTGELFF. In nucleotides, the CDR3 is TGTGCCAGCAGTGAACCTAGCGGGAGAAGCGGAACCGGGGAGCTGTTTTTT.

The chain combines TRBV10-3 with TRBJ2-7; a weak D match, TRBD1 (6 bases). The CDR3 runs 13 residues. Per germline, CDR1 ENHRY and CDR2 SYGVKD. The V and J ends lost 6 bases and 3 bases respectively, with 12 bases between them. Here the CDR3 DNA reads TGTGCCATCAGGCGGACAGAGAACTACGAGCAGTACTTC. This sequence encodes CAIRRTENYEQYF.

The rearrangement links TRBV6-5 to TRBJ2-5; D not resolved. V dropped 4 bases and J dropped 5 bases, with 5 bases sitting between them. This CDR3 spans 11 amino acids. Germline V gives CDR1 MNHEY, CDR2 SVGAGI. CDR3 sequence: CASSLGETQYF. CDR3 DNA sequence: TGTGCCAGCAGTTTGGGGGAGACCCAGTACTTC.

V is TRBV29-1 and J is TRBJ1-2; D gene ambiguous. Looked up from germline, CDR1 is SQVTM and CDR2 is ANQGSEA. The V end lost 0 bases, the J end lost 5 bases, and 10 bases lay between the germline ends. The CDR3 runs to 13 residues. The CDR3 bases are TGCAGCGTTGAAGATAAGGGAGAGTATGGCTACACCTTC. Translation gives CSVEDKGEYGYTF.

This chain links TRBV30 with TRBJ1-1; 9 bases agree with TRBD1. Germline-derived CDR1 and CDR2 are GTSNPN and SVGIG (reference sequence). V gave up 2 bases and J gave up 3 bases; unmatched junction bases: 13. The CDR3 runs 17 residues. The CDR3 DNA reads TGTGCCTGGAGTCAAGGCTGGGGACAGGGTCTGGACACTGAAGCTTTCTTT. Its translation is CAWSQGWGQGLDTEAFF.

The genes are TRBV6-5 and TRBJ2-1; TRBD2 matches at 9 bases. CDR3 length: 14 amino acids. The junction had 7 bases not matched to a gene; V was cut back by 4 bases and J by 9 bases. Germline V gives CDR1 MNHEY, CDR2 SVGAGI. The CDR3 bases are TGTGCCAGCAGTTTTCGGACTAGCGCGCGTGAGCAGTTCTTC. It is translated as CASSFRTSAREQFF.

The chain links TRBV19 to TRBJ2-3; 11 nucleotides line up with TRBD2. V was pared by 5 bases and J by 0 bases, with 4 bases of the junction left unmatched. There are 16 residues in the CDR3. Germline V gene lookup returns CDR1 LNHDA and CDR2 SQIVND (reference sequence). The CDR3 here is CASSARTSGSTDTQYF. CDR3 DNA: TGTGCCAGTAGTGCCAGGACTAGCGGGAGCACAGATACGCAGTATTTT. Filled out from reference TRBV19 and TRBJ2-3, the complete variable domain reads DGGITQSPKYLFRKEGQNVTLSCEQNLNHDAMYWYRQDPGQGLRLIYYSQIVNDFQKGDIAEGYSVSREKKESFPLTVTSAQKNPTAFYLCASSARTSGSTDTQYFGPGTRLTVL.

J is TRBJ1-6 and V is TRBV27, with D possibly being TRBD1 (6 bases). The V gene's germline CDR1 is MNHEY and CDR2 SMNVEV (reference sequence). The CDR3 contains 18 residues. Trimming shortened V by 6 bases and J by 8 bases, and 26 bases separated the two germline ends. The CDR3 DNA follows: TGTGCCAGCAGCCCCCCCTGGGGACAAGGGGGTATGTATTCACCCCTCCACTTT. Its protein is CASSPPWGQGGMYSPLHF.

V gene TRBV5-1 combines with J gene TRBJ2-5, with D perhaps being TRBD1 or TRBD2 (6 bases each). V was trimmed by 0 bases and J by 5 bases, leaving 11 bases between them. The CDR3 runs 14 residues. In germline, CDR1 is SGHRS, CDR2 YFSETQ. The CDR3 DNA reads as TGCGCCAGCAGCTTGGTGGGGGGCGCGGAGACCCAGTACTTC. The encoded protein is CASSLVGGAETQYF.

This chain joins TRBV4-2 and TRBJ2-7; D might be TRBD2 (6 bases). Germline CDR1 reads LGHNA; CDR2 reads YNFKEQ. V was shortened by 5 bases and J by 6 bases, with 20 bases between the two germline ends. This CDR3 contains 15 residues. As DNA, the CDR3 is TGTGCCAGCAGCGTCCGGGACTGGCGGCTCGGCGAGCAGTACTTC. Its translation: CASSVRDWRLGEQYF.